These 21 T cell receptor beta chains came from one sample sequenced in a study of naive and memory T cell subsets. A UMI-containing oligonucleotide was joined by 3' ligation to the TCR cDNA template. Ligated cDNA underwent four rounds of PCR with nested alpha and beta constant region primers and SP2. TCRdb re-called the 5' RACE reads with MiXCR, one entry per CDR3 protein. This sample yields about 32,000 distinct CDR3 sequences, of which 15% to 20% are seen a single time; around 2.5% belongs to the top ten. All receptors derive from a female donor in good health.

This clonotype turned up a few times. The chain links TRBV20-1 to TRBJ1-4, with 9 bases that match TRBD1. Germline lookup yields CDR1 DFQATT and CDR2 SNEGSKA (reference sequence). The CDR3 sequence is 13 residues long. V dropped 1 base and J dropped 7; count of bases not matched to a gene: 1. The CDR3 DNA follows: TGCAGTGCTAGAGGACAGGGGGTTGAAAAACTGTTTTTT. Its translation: CSARGQGVEKLFF.

This clonotype was seen a handful of times. The chain is built from TRBV18 and TRBJ1-5; 9 bases align to TRBD1. J gave up 7 bases and V 3 bases, and 7 bases lay outside the gene matches. The CDR3 is 15 residues long. The V gene's germline CDR1 is KGHSH and CDR2 LQKENI. DNA of the CDR3: TGTGCCAGCTCACCCAATGGACAGGGGAGACAGCCCCAGCATTTT. It translates to CASSPNGQGRQPQHF. Drawing the rest from reference TRBV18 and TRBJ1-5, the complete variable domain is NAGVMQNPRHLVRRRGQEARLRCSPMKGHSHVYWYRQLPEEGLKFMVYLQKENIIDESGMPKERFSAEFPKEGPSILRIQQVVRGDSAAYFCASSPNGQGRQPQHFGDGTRLSIL.

By share, this clonotype ranks as medium-sized (0.01 to 0.1%). This chain connects TRBV7-2 to TRBJ2-4; TRBD1 aligns across 8 bases. The ends lost 1 base at V and 8 bases at J; junction bases unmatched: 4. The CDR3 spans 14 residues. Germline CDR1 and CDR2: SGHTA and FQGNSA. CDR3 amino acids: CASSLGQGSYIQYF. CDR3 nucleotides: TGTGCCAGCAGCTTAGGACAGGGGTCTTACATTCAGTACTTC.

The V and J genes are TRBV7-9 and TRBJ1-1; TRBD1 is a possible D gene (6 bases). Trimming removed 8 bases from V and 0 bases from J, with 10 bases in between. The length of the CDR3 is 13 residues. Germline CDR1 reads SEHNR; CDR2 reads FQNEAQ (reference sequence). The CDR3 DNA reads as TGTGCCAGCGAGACAGGAGTGAACACTGAAGCTTTCTTT. Encoded protein: CASETGVNTEAFF. Complete variable domain (other parts from reference TRBV7-9 and TRBJ1-1): DTGVSQNPRHKITKRGQNVTFRCDPISEHNRLYWYRQTLGQGPEFLTYFQNEAQLEKSRLLSDRFSAERPKGSFSTLEIQRTEQGDSAMYLCASETGVNTEAFFGQGTRLTVV.

The chain joins TRBV5-1 to TRBJ1-3, with a possible D match to TRBD1 (5 bases). The CDR3 covers 16 residues. Between the trimmed V and J ends, which lost 2 bases and 0 bases, there was a span of 12 bases. Germline CDR1 and CDR2: SGHRS and YFSETQ. The CDR3 sequence: CASSLSGPHSGNTIYF. DNA of the CDR3: TGCGCCAGCAGCTTATCAGGGCCCCACTCTGGAAACACCATATATTTT.

At least ten counts were recorded for this clonotype. This sequence joins TRBV29-1 and TRBJ2-3, with 13 bases identical to TRBD2. V was clipped by 7 bases and J by 5 bases; unmatched bases: 9. Germline V lookup: CDR1 SQVTM, CDR2 ANQGSEA. The CDR3 contains 15 residues. CDR3 sequence: CSAELAGGRGDTQYF. The CDR3 coding sequence is TGCAGCGCCGAACTAGCGGGGGGGCGGGGAGATACGCAGTATTTT.

The chain links TRBV29-1 to TRBJ1-1, with D possibly TRBD1 on 5 matching bases. V gave up 2 bases and J gave up 2 bases, with 12 bases separating them. Germline CDR1 is SQVTM and CDR2 is ANQGSEA. This CDR3 has 14 amino acids. The CDR3 spells CSVESIGGNTEAFF. In DNA, the CDR3 is TGCAGCGTTGAATCAATCGGGGGTAACACTGAAGCTTTCTTT. Based on the CDR3 plus reference TRBV29-1 and TRBJ1-1, the full variable domain is SAVISQKPSRDICQRGTSLTIQCQVDSQVTMMFWYRQQPGQSLTLIATANQGSEATYESGFVIDKFPISRPNLTFSTLTVSNMSPEDSSIYLCSVESIGGNTEAFFGQGTRLTVV.

This clonotype has only a few counts. This chain connects TRBV11-1 to TRBJ1-1; 7 bases are a match to TRBD1. The ends lost 5 bases at V and 1 base at J; junction bases unmatched: 10. CDR1 SGHAT and CDR2 FQDESV come from the germline V gene (reference sequence). The CDR3 totals 16 residues. CDR3 coding DNA: TGTGCCAGCAGCCGCGGTCTAGGACAGGCGAACACTGAAGCTTTCTTT. Protein: CASSRGLGQANTEAFF.

The CDR3 is CASDGGTNNEQFF. In nucleotides, the CDR3 is TGTGCCAGCGATGGTGGAACCAACAATGAGCAGTTCTTC. The chain employs TRBV6-6 and TRBJ2-1; the D is unclear. V was clipped by 8 bases and J by 5 bases, with 13 bases between them. The CDR3 is 13 amino acids. Germline V lookup: CDR1 MNHNY, CDR2 SVGAGI (reference sequence).

This clonotype was seen many times. This CDR3 reads CASSRRRRQETQYF. CDR3 in DNA: TGTGCCAGCAGCCGCCGACGCCGCCAAGAGACCCAGTACTTC. The V and J genes are TRBV14 and TRBJ2-5; no clear D. The CDR3 consists of 14 residues. With 4 bases removed from V and 1 base from J, the gap between germline ends came to 10 bases. Germline V gene sequence: CDR1 SGHDN, CDR2 FVKESK. The full variable domain, with the rest looked up from reference TRBV14 and TRBJ2-5, is EAGVTQFPSHSVIEKGQTVTLRCDPISGHDNLYWYRRVMGKEIKFLLHFVKESKQDESGMPNNRFLAERTGGTYSTLKVQPAELEDSGVYFCASSRRRRQETQYFGPGTRLLVL.

The V and J genes are TRBV5-1 and TRBJ2-3, with D uncertain. The CDR3 spans 12 residues. Per the germline V gene, CDR1 is SGHRS and CDR2 is YFSETQ. Trimming stripped 2 bases from V and 4 bases from J, with 5 bases between. The CDR3 nucleotides read TGCGCCAGCAGCTTCACAGCAGATACGCAGTATTTT. Encoded protein: CASSFTADTQYF.

The chain recombines TRBV10-3 with TRBJ1-2; D is uncertain. Germline lookup yields CDR1 ENHRY and CDR2 SYGVKD. The CDR3 consists of 15 residues. The V gene lost 0 bases and the J gene lost 7 bases, with 15 bases spanning the gap. The CDR3 DNA is TGTGCCATCAGTGAGTCTGATGGCAGGCCGGGTGGCTACACCTTC. It specifies CAISESDGRPGGYTF.

A few counts support this clonotype. This chain joins TRBV7-2 and TRBJ1-2; 7 positions match TRBD1. J lost 3 bases, V lost 5 bases, and 6 bases had no gene match. There are 14 residues in the CDR3. CDR1 and CDR2 from the germline V gene are SGHTA and FQGNSA. The CDR3 DNA follows: TGTGCCAGCAGCGGACAGGCGGCCTACTATGGCTACACCTTC. Translated, it gives CASSGQAAYYGYTF.

This chain uses TRBV12-3 or TRBV12-4 with TRBJ1-5, with D uncertain. V lost 0 bases, J lost 0 bases, and 9 bases lay in between. This CDR3 has 16 residues. Written as DNA, the CDR3 is TGTGCCAGCAGTTTAGCGGTGACGAATAGCAATCAGCCCCAGCATTTT. Translating gives CASSLAVTNSNQPQHF.

In this sample, this clonotype turned up many times. The J gene is TRBJ2-3, the V gene TRBV29-1, with 7 positions matching TRBD1. CDR1 is SQVTM, CDR2 ANQGSEA, per germline. Losses at the gene ends were 7 bases for V and 1 base for J; bases not matched to a gene: 11. The length of the CDR3 is 15 residues. The CDR3 is CSADTDRVGTDTQYF. In DNA form, the CDR3 reads TGCAGCGCTGATACCGACAGGGTGGGCACAGATACGCAGTATTTT.

A few counts support this clonotype. One junction end does not reproduce the germline sequence, and a read error may be involved. V and J are TRBV29-1 and TRBJ1-2; no clear D. The length of the CDR3 is 11 residues. CDR1 and CDR2 (germline): SQVTM, ANQGSEA. For the CDR3, the DNA is TGCAGCGTTCTGGAGCGCTATGGCGACACCTTC. This gives the protein CSVLERYGDTF. The full variable domain, its missing parts supplied by reference TRBV29-1 and TRBJ1-2, is SAVISQKPSRDICQRGTSLTIQCQVDSQVTMMFWYRQQPGQSLTLIATANQGSEATYESGFVIDKFPISRPNLTFSTLTVSNMSPEDSSIYLCSVLERYGDTFGSGTRLTVV.

The rearrangement joins TRBV7-2 to TRBJ2-5; D is tentatively TRBD1 or TRBD2 (5 bases each). Germline lookup yields CDR1 SGHTA and CDR2 FQGNSA. V was pared by 5 bases and J by 5 bases, with 15 bases between. The CDR3 contains 14 residues. The CDR3 region has the DNA TGTGCCAGCAGCCCAGGGCAGGGCGGGGAGACCCAGTACTTC. This translates into CASSPGQGGETQYF.

The gene calls are TRBV12-3 or TRBV12-4 and TRBJ1-5; 7 bases line up with TRBD1. V lost 3 bases to trimming and J lost 4 bases; unmatched junction nucleotides: 6. This CDR3 has 15 amino acids. The CDR3 nucleotides are TGTGCCAGCAGTTTCACCAGACAGGGAAATCAGCCCCAGCATTTT. Translation: CASSFTRQGNQPQHF.

This clonotype was detected a few times. This could be a read error, since a much larger clone is one nucleotide away. The genes are TRBV5-6 and TRBJ2-7; unclear D gene. The CDR3 totals 12 residues. Germline V lookup: CDR1 SGHDT, CDR2 YYEEEE. V was shortened by 1 base and J by 2 bases, with 4 bases between the two germline ends. CDR3 coding DNA: TGTGCCAGCAGCTTGATACCCTACGAGCAGTACTTC. It codes for CASSLIPYEQYF.

Ten or more counts support this clonotype. The chain employs TRBV20-1 and TRBJ2-3; 10 nucleotides line up with TRBD2. The CDR3 is made up of 17 amino acids. Germline V gene lookup returns CDR1 DFQATT and CDR2 SNEGSKA (reference sequence). J was trimmed by 3 bases and V by 1 base; bases with no gene match: 10. The CDR3 nucleotides are TGCAGTGCTAGAGCATATAGCGGGGGGCCGCAGACAGATACGCAGTATTTT. Its protein is CSARAYSGGPQTDTQYF.

This clonotype was found many times. This chain joins TRBV5-1 and TRBJ2-7; D might be TRBD1 or TRBD2, each matching 6 bases. Germline-derived CDR1 and CDR2 are SGHRS and YFSETQ. V dropped 4 bases and J dropped 1 base, with 12 bases sitting between them. This CDR3 comprises 14 residues. The CDR3 region is CASSGGTPSYEQYF. CDR3 DNA: TGCGCCAGCAGCGGCGGGACACCTTCCTACGAGCAGTACTTC.